The rows below give T cell receptor beta chains drawn from one sample of a study of CD8 T cells in ankylosing spondylitis. A single record per CDR3 protein comes from TCRdb applying MiXCR to the 5' RACE reads. This table has 300,000 to 400,000 distinct CDR3 sequences, 11% appearing once. Sequencing input: blood, either unsorted or a sorted T cell fraction (not recorded which). These receptors all stem from a female donor with ankylosing spondylitis or in good health (not recorded which). Both conserved end residues are part of each CDR3. A D gene is named only where the DNA matches it firmly. Some rows have no size entry. The others give once, few or many, or a class for an expanded clone.

CDR3: CASSLILTGEIYYGYTF; DNA: TGTGCCAGCAGTTTGATCCTGACAGGGGAGATCTACTATGGCTACACCTTC; J: TRBJ1-2; size: few; D: TRBD1; V: TRBV12-3/TRBV12-4
CDR3: CASSGTGRNEQFF; DNA: TGTGCCAGCAGCGGGACAGGGAGGAATGAGCAGTTCTTC; J: TRBJ2-1; size: -; D: TRBD1; V: TRBV12-3/TRBV12-4
CDR3: CATEKAGGRTDTQYF; DNA: TGTGCTACAGAAAAAGCGGGGGGACGCACAGATACGCAGTATTTT; J: TRBJ2-3; size: -; D: TRBD2; V: TRBV19
CDR3: CASSRTDYNEQFF; DNA: TGTGCCAGCAGTCGGACAGACTACAATGAGCAGTTCTTC; J: TRBJ2-1; size: many; D: -; V: TRBV12-3/TRBV12-4
CDR3: CSASNRATGGRYSGANVLTF; DNA: TGCAGTGCTAGCAACAGGGCGACTGGCGGGCGTTACTCTGGGGCCAACGTCCTGACTTTC; J: TRBJ2-6; size: -; D: -; V: TRBV20-1
CDR3: CAGRRPNSPLHF; DNA: TGCGCCGGCCGACGACCCAATTCACCCCTCCACTTT; J: TRBJ1-6; size: many; D: -; V: TRBV10-1
CDR3: CSARSGSTDTQYF; DNA: TGCAGTGCCCGTAGCGGAAGCACAGATACGCAGTATTTT; J: TRBJ2-3; size: many; D: -; V: TRBV20-1
CDR3: CSAPPRGQLREQYF; DNA: TGCAGTGCCCCACCCAGGGGGCAGCTCCGGGAGCAGTACTTC; J: TRBJ2-7; size: -; D: TRBD1; V: TRBV20-1
CDR3: CASSQAFGGTYGYTF; DNA: TGTGCCAGCAGCCAAGCCTTTGGGGGGACCTATGGCTACACCTTC; J: TRBJ1-2; size: many; D: -; V: TRBV3-1
CDR3: CASSLPGTSGYNEQFF; DNA: TGTGCCAGCAGCCTGCCTGGGACTAGCGGGTACAATGAGCAGTTCTTC; J: TRBJ2-1; size: many; D: TRBD2; V: TRBV4-2
CDR3: CSSRTGWQTQYF; DNA: TGCAGTTCTAGGACAGGGTGGCAGACCCAGTACTTC; J: TRBJ2-5; size: many; D: TRBD1; V: TRBV20-1
CDR3: CASGGLAVGVVDQYF; DNA: TGCGCCAGCGGGGGACTAGCGGTTGGAGTGGTGGACCAGTACTTC; J: TRBJ2-5; size: many; D: TRBD2; V: TRBV10-2
CDR3: CASSLGGENQPQHF; DNA: TGTGCCAGCAGCTTGGGAGGAGAAAATCAGCCCCAGCATTTT; J: TRBJ1-5; size: -; D: -; V: TRBV5-5
CDR3: CASHPDSNEKLFF; DNA: TGTGCCAGCCATCCGGACAGCAATGAAAAACTGTTTTTT; J: TRBJ1-4; size: many; D: -; V: TRBV6-1
CDR3: CASSLNSGGDLAYGYTF; DNA: TGCGCCAGCAGCTTAAATTCGGGGGGCGATCTTGCTTACGGCTACACCTTC; J: TRBJ1-2; size: many; D: -; V: TRBV5-1
CDR3: CATSRDALMYEQYF; DNA: TGTGCCACCAGCAGAGATGCGCTAATGTACGAGCAGTACTTC; J: TRBJ2-7; size: many; D: -; V: TRBV15
CDR3: CSARDPLTYQETQYF; DNA: TGCAGTGCTAGAGATCCCCTGACGTACCAAGAGACCCAGTACTTC; J: TRBJ2-5; size: many; D: -; V: TRBV20-1
CDR3: CASSPRGSPLHF; DNA: TGTGCCAGCAGCCCCAGGGGATCACCCCTCCACTTT; J: TRBJ1-6; size: few; D: -; V: TRBV6-5